This passage covers 19 T cell receptor beta chains from one sample sequenced in a study of PD-L1 blockade in urothelial cancer (dated by TCRdb to about 2017). Interpreted using the paper, the time point label stands for: pretreatment tumor sample. The method behind the library was the immunoSEQ multiplex PCR assay. TCRdb stores this immuneACCESS table with in-frame sequences only. Part of the clones is absent; in the studies checked, under half of the shortfall reflects unresolved V genes, and no reason is known for the rest. The sample table contains approximately 35,000 clones; only one count was recorded for approximately 34% of them. Jointly, the top ten make up more than 8.5% of the sample. The sample consisted of tumor tissue, taken before atezolizumab (anti-PD-L1) treatment. All receptors derive from a man aged 60 to 75 with urothelial cancer.

This clone is termed medium-sized. V is TRBV6-8 and J is TRBJ2-1, with D possibly matching TRBD1 (5 bases). V was clipped by 6 bases and J by 2 bases, with 5 bases between them. Germline CDR1 MNHGY, CDR2 SAAAGT. The CDR3 totals 12 residues. The CDR3 reads CASRGAYNEQFF. CDR3 coding DNA: TGTGCCAGCAGAGGGGCCTACAATGAGCAGTTCTTC.

The chain links TRBV28 to TRBJ2-3, with TRBD1 identical over 10 bases. The CDR3 is 17 amino acids. Germline CDR1 reads MDHEN; CDR2 reads SYDVKM. V shed 5 bases, J shed 6 bases, and the junction held 14 bases outside the gene matches. CDR3 sequence: CASSLAYRDRGPDTQYF. For the CDR3, the DNA is TGTGCCAGCAGTCTGGCCTACCGGGACAGGGGACCCGATACGCAGTATTTT. The variable domain in full, completed from reference TRBV28 and TRBJ2-3, reads DVKVTQSSRYLVKRTGEKVFLECVQDMDHENMFWYRQDPGLGLRLIYFSYDVKMKEKGDIPEGYSVSREKKERFSLILESASTNQTSMYLCASSLAYRDRGPDTQYFGPGTRLTVL.

The chain combines TRBV30 with TRBJ2-2; D call uncertain. Trimming removed 0 bases from V and 6 bases from J, with 2 bases in between. The CDR3 has 11 residues. Germline CDR1 and CDR2: GTSNPN and SVGIG (reference sequence). The CDR3 nucleotides read TGTGCCTGGAGTGTACCCGGGGAGCTGTTTTTT. It yields the protein CAWSVPGELFF.

The sample holds many counts of this clone. The CDR3 nucleotides are TGTGCCAGCAGTCCCGGGACATATAACTATGGCTACACCTTC. This codes for CASSPGTYNYGYTF. This chain links TRBV6-8 with TRBJ1-2; TRBD1 is a possible D gene (6 bases). Trimming left V 5 bases short and J 1 base short, with 11 bases between. Germline CDR1 MNHGY, CDR2 SAAAGT. This CDR3 has 14 amino acids.

This clone was observed a few times. The chain links TRBV25-1 to TRBJ1-2, with 12 bases lining up with TRBD1. Germline loops: CDR1 MGHDK, CDR2 SYGVNS. The trim removed 1 base at V and 4 bases at J, leaving 1 base unmatched. The length of the CDR3 is 15 residues. This CDR3 reads CASSEWGQGAYGYTF. In DNA, the CDR3 is TGTGCCAGCAGTGAATGGGGACAGGGGGCCTATGGCTACACCTTC.

This clone was seen repeatedly, ten times or more. This sequence joins TRBV11-3 and TRBJ1-4; 12 positions agree with TRBD1. V lost 3 bases, J lost 7 bases, and 3 bases stayed unmatched. The CDR3 is 15 amino acids. CDR1 is SGHNT, CDR2 YENEEA, per germline. The CDR3 loop reads CASSLGQGAGEKLFF. The CDR3, as DNA: TGTGCCAGCAGCTTGGGACAGGGGGCTGGTGAAAAACTGTTTTTT.

The J gene is TRBJ1-2, the V gene TRBV14; TRBD1 aligns across 9 bases. The length of the CDR3 is 17 residues. Trimming cost V 2 bases and J 0 bases; bases outside gene matches: 7. The germline V gene encodes CDR1 SGHDN and CDR2 FVKESK. CDR3 in amino acids: CASSQYDRGVSNYGYTF. DNA for the CDR3: TGTGCCAGCAGCCAATACGACAGGGGGGTCTCTAACTATGGCTACACCTTC. Using reference TRBV14 and TRBJ1-2 for the parts outside the CDR3, the full variable domain is EAGVTQFPSHSVIEKGQTVTLRCDPISGHDNLYWYRRVMGKEIKFLLHFVKESKQDESGMPNNRFLAERTGGTYSTLKVQPAELEDSGVYFCASSQYDRGVSNYGYTFGSGTRLTVV.

This clone was seen a few times. The chain uses TRBV18 and TRBJ2-7; D perhaps matches TRBD1 (6 bases). This CDR3 has 12 amino acids. CDR1 is KGHSH, CDR2 LQKENI, per germline. V was pared by 2 bases and J by 5 bases, with 7 bases between. CDR3 protein: CASSPSGDEQYF. CDR3 nucleotides: TGTGCCAGCTCACCATCAGGGGACGAGCAGTACTTC.

This chain joins TRBV19 and TRBJ2-1; the D gene could be TRBD1 or TRBD2 (6 bases each). This CDR3 has 15 residues. Between the trimmed V and J ends, which lost 6 bases and 2 bases, there was a span of 14 bases. CDR1 LNHDA and CDR2 SQIVND come from the germline V gene (reference sequence). The CDR3 reads CASRKGGGTYNEQFF. As DNA, the CDR3 is TGTGCCAGTAGAAAGGGGGGCGGGACCTACAATGAGCAGTTCTTC.

The chain joins TRBV12-5 to TRBJ1-1; D gene uncertain. V shed 1 base and J shed 6 bases, with 12 bases lying between them. Germline lookup yields CDR1 LGHNT and CDR2 FRNRAP. The CDR3 runs 14 residues. CDR3 loop: CASGLGDMGPEAFF. DNA of the CDR3: TGTGCTAGTGGTTTGGGGGATATGGGCCCTGAAGCTTTCTTT.

This clone turned up a few times. The V gene is TRBV25-1, the J gene TRBJ2-7; D unresolved. This CDR3 region has 15 residues. CDR1 and CDR2 from the germline V gene are MGHDK and SYGVNS. V was trimmed by 2 bases and J by 4 bases, leaving 15 bases between them. The CDR3 DNA is TGTGCCAGCAGTGAAGTATGGACCACTATTTACGAGCAGTACTTC. Its protein product is CASSEVWTTIYEQYF.

Many counts were recorded for this clone. The V gene is TRBV6-8, the J gene TRBJ1-4; D is ambiguous. V was trimmed by 0 bases and J by 7 bases, leaving 6 bases between them. Germline V gene lookup returns CDR1 MNHGY and CDR2 SAAAGT. The CDR3 is 13 amino acids. The DNA of the CDR3 is TGTGCCAGCAGTTACTCGGGGTCTGAAAAACTGTTTTTT. Encoded protein: CASSYSGSEKLFF.

This clone is categorized as medium-sized. The chain links TRBV30 to TRBJ2-7, with D possibly being TRBD1 (5 bases). The CDR3 sequence is 15 residues long. Germline-derived CDR1 and CDR2 are GTSNPN and SVGIG (reference sequence). The ends were cut back, 1 base at V and 3 bases at J, with 16 bases in the middle. CDR3 bases: TGTGCCTGGAGTGCGTTCGCGGACACGGTCTACGAGCAGTACTTC. Protein product: CAWSAFADTVYEQYF.

This clone was seen just once. V usage is TRBV29-1 and J usage is TRBJ2-2; 9 nucleotides agree with TRBD1. Germline-derived CDR1 and CDR2 are SQVTM and ANQGSEA. The CDR3 has 13 amino acids. Unmatched junction bases numbered 4, after V lost 5 bases and J lost 6 bases. DNA of the CDR3: TGCAGCGTTCTCGGACAGGGGCCCGGGGAGCTGTTTTTT. This translates into CSVLGQGPGELFF.

This clone appeared a few times. The V call is TRBV5-1, the J call TRBJ1-4, with TRBD1 identical over 7 bases. The CDR3 totals 14 residues. The J segment lost 7 bases and the V segment lost 2 bases, leaving 5 bases of the junction unmatched. The V gene's germline CDR1 is SGHRS and CDR2 YFSETQ. As DNA, the CDR3 is TGCGCCAGCAGCTTTGGTGGGACAGCTGAAAAACTGTTTTTT. It is translated as CASSFGGTAEKLFF.

The genes are TRBV28 and TRBJ2-6; a weak D match, TRBD1 (6 bases). Per germline, CDR1 MDHEN and CDR2 SYDVKM. This CDR3 region has 17 residues. V lost 5 bases and J 1 base, leaving 15 bases between the germline ends. The chain's CDR3 is CASSGAWGRSGANVLTF. The CDR3 bases are TGTGCCAGCAGTGGCGCATGGGGGCGTTCTGGGGCCAACGTCCTGACTTTC.

This rearrangement joins TRBV15 to TRBJ2-3; possible D gene TRBD2, 5 bases. Trimming stripped 1 base from V and 0 bases from J, with 5 bases between. The CDR3 runs to 14 residues. In germline, CDR1 is LNHNV, CDR2 YYDKDF (reference sequence). CDR3 in amino acids: CATSRAGSTDTQYF. For the CDR3, the DNA is TGTGCCACCAGCAGAGCGGGGAGCACAGATACGCAGTATTTT.

The sample holds one count of this clone. The J gene is TRBJ2-6, the V gene TRBV28; D remains ambiguous. Trimming removed 5 bases from V and 0 bases from J, with 8 bases in between. The germline CDR1 and CDR2 sequences are MDHEN and SYDVKM. CDR3 size: 15 residues. This CDR3 reads CASSPSSSGANVLTF. As DNA, the CDR3 is TGTGCCAGCAGTCCGAGTAGCTCTGGGGCCAACGTCCTGACTTTC.

The sample holds a few counts of this clone. The rearrangement links TRBV19 to TRBJ1-5; the D gene is possibly TRBD1 (5 bases). The CDR3 has 16 residues. Trimming removed 6 bases from V and 0 bases from J, with 15 bases in between. CDR1 is LNHDA, CDR2 SQIVND, per germline (reference sequence). The CDR3 DNA reads as TGTGCCAGTAGGAAAGGGACGGATTATAGCAATCAGCCCCAGCATTTT. Amino acid sequence: CASRKGTDYSNQPQHF.